This T cell receptor beta chain is from a study of blood T cell repertoires in COVID-19. Study-level background: Spain, Italy and the United States supplied samples that represented acute and convalescent COVID-19. The cDNA or gDNA used as material had been derived from T cells, B-cell-depleted T cells, or PBMCs.

Germline CDR1 and CDR2: LGHDT and YNNKEL (reference sequence). The germline V and J ends were trimmed by 4 bases and 7 bases, with 17 bases remaining between them. The CDR3 is made up of 15 amino acids. Original analysis: Nucleated cell number was recorded as an estimate derived from reference gene primer amplification. Only in-frame clones appear in the TCRdb table, and some are missing; sequencing was by immunoSEQ multiplex PCR. V, J and clone size were drawn from that table, and D and trimming were deduced from the DNA. Of about 230,000 clones listed, more than 70% are singletons. The receptor was isolated from a woman aged 60 to 75 with acute or convalescent COVID-19. The rearrangement links TRBV3-1 (or the pseudogene TRBV3-2) to TRBJ2-1; weak D call: TRBD2 (6 bases). The material sequenced was peripheral blood. CDR3 in DNA: TGTGCCAGCAGCCCCCGAAGACTAGTGAATAATGAGCAGTTCTTC. Its protein product is CASSPRRLVNNEQFF.